This T cell receptor (beta chain) was sequenced during a study of CD8 T cells in ankylosing spondylitis. Study conclusions and caveats: Earlier studies detected some motif variants in reactive arthritis synovial fluid and blood. Matched synovial fluid from ankylosing spondylitis patients was reported to be enriched for disease-linked clones. A motif in TCR beta, a set of roughly eight highly homologous variants, appeared characteristic of ankylosing spondylitis blood.

MiXCR, run by TCRdb on the 5' RACE reads, gives a single entry per CDR3 protein. The data hold around 450,000 distinct CDR3 sequences, with roughly a quarter observed a single time. CDR1 SQVTM and CDR2 ANQGSEA come from the germline V gene. V was pared by 6 bases and J by 0 bases, with 9 bases between. CDR3 size: 13 residues. This clonotype has only a few counts. Its antigen remains unidentified. The specimen was blood, either unsorted or a sorted T cell fraction (not recorded which). The chain employs TRBV29-1 and TRBJ2-1; D is undetermined. The sequence was collected from a male donor with ankylosing spondylitis. CDR3 in DNA: TGCAGCGTGACTCGGAGCTCCTACAATGAGCAGTTCTTC. Protein: CSVTRSSYNEQFF.